This entry features one TCR beta chain sequence. Its antigen is not identified. The CDR3 extends over 14 amino acids. Germline V gene sequence: CDR1 ENHRY, CDR2 SYGVKD. V shed 9 bases, J shed 0 bases, and the junction held 5 bases outside the gene matches. This record comes from a study of regulatory T cells in long-lasting Graves disease. Study at large: Graves' cases, newly diagnosed, had used antithyroid drugs under 3 months.

The time point is: newly diagnosed GD, antithyroid drugs for less than 3 months. PBMC-derived RNA was used for the TCR library. CDR3-region Arm-PCR and iRepertoire HTBI primers produced the TCR beta libraries. TCRdb re-called the multiplex PCR reads through MiXCR, storing one row per CDR3 protein. The table lists 240,000 or so distinct CDR3 sequences, 20% of them singletons. Study-level findings and limits: Preferential use of TRBV28, TRBJ1-2 and TRBJ2-5 was seen in persistent disease.

The receptor comes from a female donor with Graves disease. The genes are TRBV10-3 and TRBJ2-1; 7 nucleotides match TRBD1. The source was peripheral blood mononuclear cells (PBMCs), collected at new diagnosis, from a patient treated with antithyroid drugs. Here the CDR3 reads CAIGQEDSYNEQFF. The CDR3 coding sequence is TGTGCCATTGGACAGGAAGACTCCTACAATGAGCAGTTCTTC.